One and the same sample provided the 30 T cell receptor beta chains below, sequenced in a study of radiotherapy plus CTLA-4 blockade in lung cancer. Assay: immunoSEQ multiplex PCR; the TCRdb copy retains only in-frame clones and omits some. The sample holds some 15,000 clones, 55% to 75% seen once. The sequencing here drew on peripheral blood, taken from a patient treated with radiotherapy plus ipilimumab. These receptors were obtained from a human donor with non-small cell lung cancer whose response to radiotherapy plus ipilimumab could not be evaluated.

Concerning this clone itself: The germline gene is not matched at one end of the junction; a read error may be the cause. This chain links TRBV5-4 with TRBJ2-5, with 13 bases lining up with TRBD2. Germline V CDR1 and CDR2: SGHNT, YYREEE (reference sequence). This CDR3 is built from 19 residues. Here the CDR3 DNA reads TGTGCCAGCAGTTTGGGGTCTTCTCCGGGACTAGCGGGACGAGAGACCCAGTACTTC. Its translation is CASSLGSSPGLAGRETQYF. Full variable domain (outside the CDR3, taken from reference TRBV5-4 and TRBJ2-5): ETGVTQSPTHLIKTRGQQVTLRCSSQSGHNTVSWYQQALGQGPQFIFQYYREEENGRGNFPPRFSGLQFPNYSSELNVNALELDDSALYLCASSLGSSPGLAGRETQYFGPGTRLLVL.

This clone was seen a few times. The sample contains more than one DNA sequence encoding this CDR3. In nucleotides, the CDR3 is TGTGCCAGCAGCTTGCGCGGGACAGACTACGAGCAGTACTTC. Encoded protein: CASSLRGTDYEQYF. The V and J genes are TRBV7-2 and TRBJ2-7; D is possibly TRBD1 (7 bases). V lost 3 bases to trimming and J lost 3 bases, with 12 bases between them. From germline, CDR1 is SGHTA and CDR2 FQGNSA. There are 14 residues in the CDR3.

The genes are TRBV6-1 and TRBJ1-2; unclear D gene. This CDR3 has 11 residues. Germline V gene data show CDR1 as MNHNS and CDR2 as SASEGT. V dropped 6 bases and J dropped 2 bases, with 4 bases sitting between them. CDR3 bases: TGTGCCAGCAGACGGAACTATGGCTACACCTTC. It translates to CASRRNYGYTF.

The rearrangement joins TRBV19 to TRBJ2-1, with 7 bases that match TRBD1. The J segment lost 9 bases and the V segment lost 7 bases, leaving 12 bases of the junction unmatched. This CDR3 spans 14 amino acids. Germline CDR1 reads LNHDA; CDR2 reads SQIVND (reference sequence). The DNA for the CDR3 is TGTGCCAGTACCCCCGGACAGGCAGGAAGTGAGCAGTTCTTC. As protein: CASTPGQAGSEQFF.

V and J are TRBV5-1 and TRBJ1-1, with D perhaps TRBD1 (6 bases). CDR1 is SGHRS, CDR2 YFSETQ, per germline. V shed 4 bases and J shed 0 bases, with 22 bases lying between them. CDR3 length: 18 amino acids. The CDR3 DNA sequence: TGCGCCAGCAGCCGGATCAGGGTTGGGGGCATAATGAACACTGAAGCTTTCTTT. Protein product: CASSRIRVGGIMNTEAFF.

V is TRBV5-1 and J is TRBJ2-7; maybe TRBD1 (5 bases). CDR1 SGHRS and CDR2 YFSETQ come from the germline V gene. V was pared by 3 bases and J by 7 bases, with 14 bases between. CDR3 length: 13 amino acids. Here the CDR3 reads CASSWTQGGEQYF. The CDR3 nucleotides are TGCGCCAGCAGCTGGACGCAGGGTGGGGAGCAGTACTTC. Drawing the rest from reference TRBV5-1 and TRBJ2-7, the complete variable domain is KAGVTQTPRYLIKTRGQQVTLSCSPISGHRSVSWYQQTPGQGLQFLFEYFSETQRNKGNFPGRFSGRQFSNSRSEMNVSTLELGDSALYLCASSWTQGGEQYFGPGTRLTVT.

This clone has only one observation. J is TRBJ1-2 and V is TRBV28, with 8 nucleotides matching TRBD1. The CDR3 totals 13 residues. Trimming took 3 bases from V and 7 from J; bases not matched to a gene: 4. Germline V gives CDR1 MDHEN, CDR2 SYDVKM. CDR3 nucleotide sequence: TGTGCCAGCAGTTTCCAGGGGGCGTCTGGCTACACCTTC. Amino acids: CASSFQGASGYTF.

This sequence joins TRBV9 and TRBJ2-3; a weak D match, TRBD1 (5 bases). The CDR3 consists of 15 residues. Trimming cost V 3 bases and J 0 bases, with 11 bases left between them. Looked up from germline, CDR1 is SGDLS and CDR2 is YYNGEE. The CDR3 DNA follows: TGTGCCAGCAGCGCGTGGACACATAGCACAGATACGCAGTATTTT. As protein: CASSAWTHSTDTQYF.

The rearrangement uses TRBV18 and TRBJ1-2, with no clear D. This CDR3 is built from 15 residues. Trimming pared 4 bases from V and 3 bases from J, leaving 15 bases between. Germline V gene data show CDR1 as KGHSH and CDR2 as LQKENI. DNA of the CDR3: TGTGCCAGCTCACAGAGGACCTCGAGGGACTATGGCTACACCTTC. The encoded protein is CASSQRTSRDYGYTF.

This clone was observed a handful of times. The rearrangement uses TRBV28 and TRBJ2-7; 9 nucleotides line up with TRBD1. Germline trimming cut 5 bases from V and 4 bases from J; bases unmatched to any gene: 3. This CDR3 is built from 13 residues. Germline CDR1 MDHEN, CDR2 SYDVKM. The CDR3 region has the DNA TGTGCCAGCAGTCAGACAGGGGGTTACGAGCAGTACGTC. Translation gives CASSQTGGYEQYV.

The genes are TRBV5-1 and TRBJ2-1; D possibly corresponds to TRBD1 (5 bases). Between the trimmed V and J ends, which lost 2 bases and 5 bases, there was a span of 11 bases. From germline, CDR1 is SGHRS and CDR2 YFSETQ. CDR3 size: 14 residues. The CDR3 spells CASSFPGADNEQFF. The CDR3 region has the DNA TGCGCCAGCAGCTTTCCTGGGGCAGACAATGAGCAGTTCTTC. The full variable domain, in which reference TRBV5-1 and TRBJ2-1 provide the parts outside the CDR3, is KAGVTQTPRYLIKTRGQQVTLSCSPISGHRSVSWYQQTPGQGLQFLFEYFSETQRNKGNFPGRFSGRQFSNSRSEMNVSTLELGDSALYLCASSFPGADNEQFFGPGTRLTVL.

The gene calls are TRBV7-6 and TRBJ2-6, with D possibly TRBD1 on 5 matching bases. The V gene lost 1 base and the J gene lost 4 bases, with 5 bases spanning the gap. The CDR3 runs 14 residues. The germline V gene encodes CDR1 SGHVS and CDR2 FNYEAQ. The CDR3 spells CASSLGTGANVLTF. For the CDR3, the DNA is TGTGCCAGCAGCTTAGGGACAGGGGCCAACGTCCTGACTTTC.

This clone occurred a few times. This chain uses TRBV7-9 with TRBJ2-2; D not resolved. Germline V gene lookup returns CDR1 SEHNR and CDR2 FQNEAQ (reference sequence). The CDR3 has 14 residues. With 4 bases removed from V and 3 bases from J, the gap between germline ends came to 9 bases. The CDR3 region has the DNA TGTGCCAGCAGCTCCGGTTTTTACACCGGGGAGCTGTTTTTT. It codes for CASSSGFYTGELFF. The whole variable domain, filled in from reference TRBV7-9 and TRBJ2-2, reads DTGVSQNPRHKITKRGQNVTFRCDPISEHNRLYWYRQTLGQGPEFLTYFQNEAQLEKSRLLSDRFSAERPKGSFSTLEIQRTEQGDSAMYLCASSSGFYTGELFFGEGSRLTVL.

The V and J genes are TRBV15 and TRBJ2-7; a possible D gene is TRBD1 (6 bases). Germline V gene data show CDR1 as LNHNV and CDR2 as YYDKDF (reference sequence). This CDR3 spans 17 amino acids. Trimming left V 2 bases short and J 2 bases short, with 19 bases between. The CDR3 is CATSRFPPDRSTYEQYF. DNA of the CDR3: TGTGCCACCAGCAGATTTCCTCCCGACAGGAGCACCTACGAGCAGTACTTC.

The J gene is TRBJ2-7, the V gene TRBV5-6; 10 nucleotides match TRBD1. Trimming removed 4 bases from V and 5 bases from J; junction bases left unmatched: 6. Germline CDR1 SGHDT, CDR2 YYEEEE. The CDR3 consists of 14 residues. The CDR3 is CASSPGQGVHEQYV. CDR3 nucleotide sequence: TGTGCCAGCAGCCCCGGACAGGGGGTCCACGAGCAGTACGTC.

The chain has TRBV7-2 and TRBJ2-3; D remains ambiguous. Germline V gives CDR1 SGHTA, CDR2 FQGNSA. The V end lost 5 bases, the J end lost 1 base, and 7 bases lay between the germline ends. CDR3 length equals 13 residues. The CDR3 sequence is CASSPDRTDTQYF. For the CDR3, the DNA is TGTGCCAGCAGCCCAGATCGCACAGATACGCAGTATTTT.

This clone was counted once. This chain links TRBV4-3 with TRBJ1-2; D may be TRBD1 (5 bases). The CDR3 covers 16 residues. Trimming cost V 2 bases and J 6 bases, with 19 bases left between them. In germline, CDR1 is LGHNA, CDR2 YSLEER. CDR3 sequence: CASSQRSGGGVDGYTF. The CDR3 DNA follows: TGCGCCAGCAGCCAAAGATCGGGCGGGGGAGTTGATGGCTACACCTTC.

This sequence joins TRBV4-3 and TRBJ2-3; 8 nucleotides line up with TRBD1. The germline V gene encodes CDR1 LGHNA and CDR2 YSLEER. The V and J ends lost 3 bases and 4 bases, in that order; junction bases with no gene match: 6. The CDR3 has 15 amino acids. The CDR3 protein is CASSHGDRGSDTQYF. CDR3 DNA sequence: TGCGCCAGCAGCCACGGTGACAGGGGTTCAGATACGCAGTATTTT.

The chain joins TRBV4-3 to TRBJ2-5, with 8 bases identical to TRBD2. V dropped 8 bases and J dropped 5; count of bases not matched to a gene: 13. The CDR3 spans 15 residues. Germline V lookup: CDR1 LGHNA, CDR2 YSLEER. CDR3 bases: TGCGCCAGCGGGCGGGACGGGGGGGAAGGGGAGACCCAGTACTTC. Its protein is CASGRDGGEGETQYF.

The table lists this clone with a count of one. The gene calls are TRBV5-4 and TRBJ2-7; D might be TRBD2 (5 bases). The CDR3 spans 15 residues. The germline V gene encodes CDR1 SGHNT and CDR2 YYREEE (reference sequence). Trimming stripped 4 bases from V and 3 bases from J, with 17 bases between. For the CDR3, the DNA is TGTGCCAGCAGCGCGGTTGGAGGATCGGTCTACGAGCAGTACTTC. Protein sequence: CASSAVGGSVYEQYF.

This sequence joins TRBV2 and TRBJ1-2; 9 bases align to TRBD1. The CDR3 length is 15 residues. V lost 9 bases to trimming and J lost 5 bases; unmatched junction nucleotides: 13. In germline, CDR1 is SNHLY, CDR2 FYNNEI. The CDR3 protein is CASIRDRANLYGYTF. Here the CDR3 DNA reads TGTGCCAGTATCCGGGACAGGGCGAATTTGTATGGCTACACCTTC.

The chain couples TRBV19 to TRBJ1-6; 10 bases map to TRBD1. The germline V gene has CDR1 LNHDA and CDR2 SQIVND (reference sequence). V lost 5 bases and J lost 9; bases outside the gene matches: 10. This CDR3 contains 16 residues. The CDR3 loop is CASSPTDRGLSSPLHF. CDR3 bases: TGTGCCAGTAGTCCCACGGACAGGGGGTTAAGTTCACCCCTCCACTTT. Supplemented by reference TRBV19 and TRBJ1-6, the full variable domain reads DGGITQSPKYLFRKEGQNVTLSCEQNLNHDAMYWYRQDPGQGLRLIYYSQIVNDFQKGDIAEGYSVSREKKESFPLTVTSAQKNPTAFYLCASSPTDRGLSSPLHFGNGTRLTVT.

In this sample, this clone turned up a few times. The chain is built from TRBV20-1 and TRBJ1-2, with D uncertain. The CDR3 is 11 amino acids. CDR1 and CDR2 from the germline V gene are DFQATT and SNEGSKA (reference sequence). Trimming cost V 5 bases and J 8 bases, with 12 bases left between them. This CDR3 reads CSAVDTYGYTF. CDR3 bases: TGCAGTGCTGTTGACACGTACGGCTACACCTTC.

The chain is built from TRBV6-5 and TRBJ2-3; TRBD1 might be the D (6 bases). Germline V gives CDR1 MNHEY, CDR2 SVGAGI. CDR3 length: 14 residues. V gave up 4 bases and J gave up 3 bases, with 11 bases separating them. The CDR3 protein is CASSFNGQTDTQYF. The CDR3 DNA sequence: TGTGCCAGCAGTTTTAACGGACAGACAGATACGCAGTATTTT.

In its sample, this clone was seen once. The chain is built from TRBV18 and TRBJ1-5; 9 bases are a match to TRBD1. J gave up 6 bases and V 5 bases, and 11 bases lay outside the gene matches. The CDR3 contains 16 residues. Germline CDR1 reads KGHSH; CDR2 reads LQKENI. The CDR3 loop is CASSGRTGDGGQPQHF. The CDR3 nucleotides read TGTGCCAGCTCAGGAAGGACAGGGGACGGGGGTCAGCCCCAGCATTTT.

V usage is TRBV4-2 and J usage is TRBJ2-1; TRBD1 is a possible D gene (6 bases). The length of the CDR3 is 15 residues. In germline, CDR1 is LGHNA, CDR2 YNFKEQ. V was clipped by 3 bases and J by 3 bases, with 12 bases between them. CDR3 in DNA: TGTGCCAGCAGCCAGAACAGGGTCGGCTACAATGAGCAGTTCTTC. This translates into CASSQNRVGYNEQFF.

The chain carries TRBV28 and TRBJ1-1, with a tentative D call TRBD1 (5 bases). CDR1 and CDR2 from the germline V gene are MDHEN and SYDVKM. The CDR3 is 15 residues long. The V end was cut by 3 bases, the J end by 0 bases, with 11 bases between. The CDR3 is CASSLPAGMNTEAFF. For the CDR3, the DNA is TGTGCCAGCAGTTTGCCGGCAGGGATGAACACTGAAGCTTTCTTT.

The genes are TRBV27 and TRBJ1-2; possibly TRBD1 for D (6 bases). The CDR3 contains 16 residues. The germline gives CDR1 MNHEY, CDR2 SMNVEV (reference sequence). Between the trimmed V and J ends, which lost 1 base and 3 bases, there was a span of 15 bases. CDR3 bases: TGTGCCAGCAGTTTATTTGGCTCACAGGGATACTATGGCTACACCTTC. It encodes CASSLFGSQGYYGYTF.

This sequence joins TRBV2 and TRBJ1-5; a possible D gene is TRBD1 (6 bases). CDR1 and CDR2 from the germline V gene are SNHLY and FYNNEI. The length of the CDR3 is 12 residues. Trimming removed 6 bases from V and 6 bases from J, with 9 bases in between. CDR3 residues: CASSRGGQPQHF. The CDR3 DNA reads as TGTGCCAGCAGCAGGGGCGGTCAGCCCCAGCATTTT.

J is TRBJ2-2 and V is TRBV11-2; D gene ambiguous. The CDR3 runs 16 residues. V was clipped by 5 bases and J by 1 base, with 14 bases between them. Germline V gene lookup returns CDR1 SGHAT and CDR2 FQNNGV. The CDR3 DNA reads as TGTGCCAGCAGCCCTGAGTTAGTGCAGAACACCGGGGAGCTGTTTTTT. Encoded protein: CASSPELVQNTGELFF.